These 16 T cell receptor beta chains came from one sample sequenced in a study of T cell responses to AZD1222 COVID-19 vaccine. The data were produced by immunoSEQ multiplex PCR, yet TCRdb's version contains in-frame clones alone and is incomplete. The profile covers around 95,000 clones, with 80% to 95% appearing a single time and about 1.5% taken by the ten largest. The specimen comprised peripheral blood, sampled on day 0 of AZD1222 vaccination. Every receptor here comes from an adult in good health.

The chain carries TRBV7-3 and TRBJ2-2, with 9 bases identical to TRBD1. V was clipped by 5 bases and J by 3 bases; unmatched bases: 1. This CDR3 is built from 14 residues. Germline CDR1 is SGHTA and CDR2 is FQGTGA. The DNA for the CDR3 is TGTGCCAGCAGCCGGGACAGGGACACCGGGGAGCTGTTTTTT. Translation gives CASSRDRDTGELFF. Based on the CDR3 plus reference TRBV7-3 and TRBJ2-2, the full variable domain is GAGVSQTPSNKVTEKGKYVELRCDPISGHTALYWYRQSLGQGPEFLIYFQGTGAADDSGLPNDRFFAVRPEGSVSTLKIQRTERGDSAVYLCASSRDRDTGELFFGEGSRLTVL.

CDR3 DNA: TGTGCCAGCAGTTTAGAAGGGGCTGGGACTAATGAAAAACTGTTTTTT. Amino acids: CASSLEGAGTNEKLFF. This chain links TRBV28 with TRBJ1-4; a weak D match, TRBD1 (5 bases). Trimming removed 2 bases at V and 2 bases at J, with 12 bases between. The CDR3 spans 16 residues. The germline V gene has CDR1 MDHEN and CDR2 SYDVKM.

The DNA of the CDR3 is TGTGCCAGCAGTTCAGCGGAACAGGGGAACTATGGCTACACCTTC. It is translated as CASSSAEQGNYGYTF. V and J are TRBV6-5 and TRBJ1-2; 7 nucleotides match TRBD1. The germline gives CDR1 MNHEY, CDR2 SVGAGI. Trimming removed 4 bases from V and 2 bases from J; junction bases left unmatched: 7. The CDR3 runs to 15 residues.

This clone was seen only a few times. The chain joins TRBV9 to TRBJ2-2; TRBD2 matches at 8 bases. The V gene's germline CDR1 is SGDLS and CDR2 YYNGEE. Unmatched junction bases numbered 5, after V lost 0 bases and J lost 4 bases. This CDR3 region has 16 residues. The CDR3: CASSVAGTSGTGELFF. CDR3 nucleotides: TGTGCCAGCAGCGTAGCCGGAACTAGCGGCACCGGGGAGCTGTTTTTT.

The gene calls are TRBV15 and TRBJ2-7; 7 positions agree with TRBD1. The CDR3 runs to 13 residues. Per germline, CDR1 LNHNV and CDR2 YYDKDF (reference sequence). The J segment lost 4 bases and the V segment lost 4 bases, leaving 4 bases of the junction unmatched. CDR3 loop: CATSKGRGYEQYF. CDR3 nucleotides: TGTGCCACCAGCAAGGGCAGGGGGTACGAGCAGTACTTC.

The chain employs TRBV7-9 and TRBJ1-5; TRBD1 is a possible D gene (5 bases). V lost 1 base to trimming and J lost 1 base, with 20 bases between them. This CDR3 is built from 19 residues. Per germline, CDR1 SEHNR and CDR2 FQNEAQ (reference sequence). The CDR3 region is CASSLGLGRDVRSNQPQHF. As DNA, the CDR3 is TGTGCCAGCAGCTTAGGGCTAGGCAGGGATGTAAGGAGCAATCAGCCCCAGCATTTT.

The CDR3 region is CASSPGEDQPQHF. CDR3 nucleotide sequence: TGTGCCAGCTCACCAGGGGAAGATCAGCCCCAGCATTTT. The rearrangement uses TRBV18 and TRBJ1-5; D is ambiguous. CDR1 and CDR2 from the germline V gene are KGHSH and LQKENI. There are 13 residues in the CDR3. V dropped 2 bases and J dropped 5 bases, with 7 bases sitting between them.

The gene calls are TRBV25-1 and TRBJ2-7; D might be TRBD2 (6 bases). The CDR3 is 14 residues long. Germline CDR1 reads MGHDK; CDR2 reads SYGVNS. V was trimmed by 4 bases and J by 2 bases, leaving 12 bases between them. CDR3 amino acids: CASSGRDWTYEQYF. For the CDR3, the DNA is TGTGCCAGCAGTGGCCGGGACTGGACCTACGAGCAGTACTTC.

V gene TRBV11-1 combines with J gene TRBJ2-1; D tentatively reads TRBD1 or TRBD2 (7 bases each). V was trimmed by 5 bases and J by 5 bases, leaving 19 bases between them. The CDR3 is 16 amino acids. Germline CDR1 reads SGHAT; CDR2 reads FQDESV (reference sequence). CDR3 in amino acids: CASSHLGGGQNNEQFF. CDR3 bases: TGTGCCAGCAGCCACCTAGGGGGGGGACAGAACAATGAGCAGTTCTTC.

The V call is TRBV30, the J call TRBJ1-6; D possibly corresponds to TRBD1 (6 bases). The germline CDR1 and CDR2 sequences are GTSNPN and SVGIG (reference sequence). V lost 7 bases and J lost 7, with 17 bases in between. The CDR3 runs to 14 residues. In DNA, the CDR3 is TGTGCCTACTGTAAATGGACAGAAAATTCACCCCTCCACTTT. Its protein product is CAYCKWTENSPLHF.

The gene calls are TRBV5-4 and TRBJ2-7; 10 bases are shared with TRBD1. CDR1 is SGHNT, CDR2 YYREEE, per germline (reference sequence). This CDR3 spans 15 amino acids. The J segment lost 3 bases and the V segment lost 4 bases, leaving 7 bases of the junction unmatched. The CDR3 coding sequence is TGTGCCAGCAGCGGACGGGACAGGGGAGGCTACGAGCAGTACTTC. This encodes CASSGRDRGGYEQYF.

This chain links TRBV7-3 with TRBJ2-7; the D call may be TRBD1 or TRBD2 (5 bases each). The CDR3 is 15 amino acids. Trimming cost V 1 base and J 2 bases, with 12 bases left between them. Germline V gene lookup returns CDR1 SGHTA and CDR2 FQGTGA. CDR3 protein: CASSLNPGTAYEQYF. CDR3 nucleotide sequence: TGTGCCAGCAGCTTAAATCCGGGGACCGCCTACGAGCAGTACTTC.

The rearrangement links TRBV3-1 (or the pseudogene TRBV3-2) to TRBJ2-2; D gene ambiguous. CDR3 length equals 16 residues. Trimming took 0 bases from V and 2 from J, leaving 10 bases between them. The germline V gene encodes CDR1 LGHDT and CDR2 YNNKEL (reference sequence). This CDR3 is CASSQDLGSNTGELFF. The CDR3 region has the DNA TGTGCCAGCAGCCAAGATCTAGGCAGTAACACCGGGGAGCTGTTTTTT.

The chain has TRBV4-1 and TRBJ1-3; no firm D call. The CDR3 spans 15 residues. The germline V gene has CDR1 MGHRA and CDR2 YSYEKL. Trimming took off 3 bases at V and 0 bases at J, with 9 bases between the two ends. The CDR3 sequence: CASSHGLSSGNTIYF. The CDR3 DNA reads TGCGCCAGCAGCCACGGCCTCAGCTCTGGAAACACCATATATTTT.

CDR3 sequence: CAGMPERVSSYNEQFF. The CDR3 DNA follows: TGTGCCGGCATGCCGGAGCGGGTGAGCTCCTACAATGAGCAGTTCTTC. This chain connects TRBV6-4 to TRBJ2-1; D is perhaps TRBD2 (6 bases). The CDR3 runs 16 residues. Germline CDR1 reads MRHNA; CDR2 reads SNTAGT. The ends were cut back, 11 bases at V and 0 bases at J, with 20 bases in the middle.

The rearrangement joins TRBV15 to TRBJ2-7; 7 bases match TRBD2. CDR1 is LNHNV, CDR2 YYDKDF, per germline (reference sequence). The V and J ends lost 1 base and 2 bases, in that order; junction bases with no gene match: 8. There are 16 residues in the CDR3. The CDR3, as DNA: TGTGCCACCAGCAGAGCTGGCGGGAGTAGGGCCTACGAGCAGTACTTC. Encoded protein: CATSRAGGSRAYEQYF.